These 25 T cell receptor beta chains were sequenced from one sample in a study of technical replicates of blood from a handful of donors. Sequencing used immunoSEQ multiplex PCR; TCRdb keeps in-frame clones, though not all of them. The data hold approximately 75,000 clones, with 95% to 98% observed a single time. The sequencing input was T cells isolated from PBMCs. The receptor set was obtained from a human donor in good health.

The chain couples TRBV29-1 to TRBJ1-2; possibly TRBD1 for D (5 bases). Germline V lookup: CDR1 SQVTM, CDR2 ANQGSEA. This CDR3 contains 15 residues. The V gene lost 5 bases and the J gene lost 4 bases, with 20 bases spanning the gap. The CDR3 region has the DNA TGCAGCGTTCTGCCTATCGGGGGTCCCGCCTATGGCTACACCTTC. This encodes CSVLPIGGPAYGYTF.

This chain uses TRBV25-1 with TRBJ2-7; D may be TRBD2 (6 bases). Germline V gives CDR1 MGHDK, CDR2 SYGVNS. CDR3 length: 8 amino acids. V lost 9 bases and J lost 13, with 10 bases in between. CDR3 residues: CASRGNYF. The CDR3, as DNA: TGTGCCAGTCGGGGGAACTACTTC.

The gene calls are TRBV11-3 and TRBJ2-7, with TRBD2 matching over 9 bases. CDR3 length: 16 amino acids. The germline V gene has CDR1 SGHNT and CDR2 YENEEA. V lost 5 bases and J lost 1; bases outside the gene matches: 9. The CDR3 sequence is CASSKLAGLMSYEQYF. Written as DNA, the CDR3 is TGTGCCAGCAGCAAGCTAGCGGGACTGATGTCCTACGAGCAGTACTTC.

The chain couples TRBV29-1 to TRBJ2-3; 12 bases match TRBD2. Germline V gene lookup returns CDR1 SQVTM and CDR2 ANQGSEA. The trim removed 4 bases at V and 4 bases at J, leaving 6 bases unmatched. The CDR3 consists of 15 residues. The CDR3 DNA is TGCAGCGTTGGGGGGCTAGCGGGAGGGTCAGATACGCAGTATTTT. Residues: CSVGGLAGGSDTQYF.

The rearrangement links TRBV9 to TRBJ2-3; tentatively, D is TRBD2 (5 bases). From germline, CDR1 is SGDLS and CDR2 YYNGEE. The CDR3 runs 17 residues. The ends were cut back, 0 bases at V and 1 base at J, with 15 bases in the middle. CDR3 nucleotides: TGTGCCAGCAGCGTAGCTCCGGGGTCCTCGGGCACAGATACGCAGTATTTT. Protein: CASSVAPGSSGTDTQYF.

The rearrangement links TRBV5-4 to TRBJ2-2; TRBD2 matches 7 bases. Germline lookup yields CDR1 SGHNT and CDR2 YYREEE (reference sequence). After removal of 7 bases from V and 0 bases from J, the junction contained 6 bases not matched to a gene. The CDR3 has 15 amino acids. CDR3 region: CASAFSGANTGELFF. The CDR3 region has the DNA TGTGCCAGCGCTTTCAGCGGGGCGAACACCGGGGAGCTGTTTTTT.

The chain's CDR3 is CASSASVQGISEAFF. DNA for the CDR3: TGCGCCAGCAGCGCCAGCGTCCAGGGGATTTCTGAAGCTTTCTTT. V and J are TRBV5-1 and TRBJ1-1; D is perhaps TRBD1 (6 bases). This CDR3 contains 15 residues. Trimming cost V 4 bases and J 6 bases, with 19 bases left between them. Germline V CDR1 and CDR2: SGHRS, YFSETQ.

The chain combines TRBV30 with TRBJ1-1; weak D call: TRBD1 (6 bases). This CDR3 spans 14 amino acids. CDR1 GTSNPN and CDR2 SVGIG come from the germline V gene (reference sequence). Trimming left V 0 bases short and J 1 base short, with 9 bases between. CDR3: CAWSVIGGNTEAFF. The DNA for the CDR3 is TGTGCCTGGAGTGTAATAGGGGGGAACACTGAAGCTTTCTTT.

V usage is TRBV19 and J usage is TRBJ2-5; 10 bases match TRBD2. The germline V gene encodes CDR1 LNHDA and CDR2 SQIVND (reference sequence). The CDR3 is made up of 15 amino acids. Trimming took 1 base from V and 5 from J; bases not matched to a gene: 4. In DNA, the CDR3 is TGTGCCAGTAGTATAGGAGCGGGAGGGGGGGAGACCCAGTACTTC. Amino acid sequence: CASSIGAGGGETQYF.

The rearrangement links TRBV25-1 to TRBJ2-3, with 12 positions matching TRBD2. J gave up 2 bases and V 5 bases, and 5 bases lay outside the gene matches. The CDR3 is 16 residues long. Germline V gives CDR1 MGHDK, CDR2 SYGVNS. CDR3 DNA sequence: TGTGCCAGCAGTCAGGGACTAGCGGGCATCACAGATACGCAGTATTTT. Protein product: CASSQGLAGITDTQYF.

The chain uses TRBV7-3 and TRBJ2-7, with D possibly being TRBD1 (5 bases). Trimming left V 5 bases short and J 2 bases short, with 13 bases between. In germline, CDR1 is SGHTA, CDR2 FQGTGA. This CDR3 contains 14 residues. CDR3: CASSAQGMTYEQYF. The CDR3 region has the DNA TGTGCCAGCAGCGCTCAGGGTATGACCTACGAGCAGTACTTC.

V is TRBV6-1 and J is TRBJ1-1, with 8 bases that match TRBD1. The CDR3 is 15 amino acids. Germline V gene lookup returns CDR1 MNHNS and CDR2 SASEGT. The V and J ends lost 4 bases and 6 bases, in that order; junction bases with no gene match: 10. CDR3 sequence (DNA): TGTGCCAGCAGTGTTTTTGGACAGGGAAAGGCTGAAGCTTTCTTT. It is translated as CASSVFGQGKAEAFF.

The chain recombines TRBV19 with TRBJ1-1; a possible D gene is TRBD1 (5 bases). With 9 bases removed from V and 7 bases from J, the gap between germline ends came to 18 bases. Germline CDR1 reads LNHDA; CDR2 reads SQIVND (reference sequence). This CDR3 region has 13 residues. The CDR3 region is CASTLGGYGEAFF. In DNA, the CDR3 is TGTGCCAGCACACTGGGGGGGTATGGTGAAGCTTTCTTT.

This clone was seen only once. The gene calls are TRBV7-2 and TRBJ2-7; D may be TRBD2 (6 bases). The V end was cut by 3 bases, the J end by 3 bases, with 9 bases between. The CDR3 extends over 13 amino acids. Germline CDR1 SGHTA, CDR2 FQGNSA. This chain's CDR3 is CASSFSGNYEQYF. The CDR3 bases are TGTGCCAGCAGCTTTAGCGGAAACTACGAGCAGTACTTC.

The chain links TRBV18 to TRBJ2-7; 7 positions match TRBD2. The CDR3 has 15 residues. The V segment lost 0 bases and the J segment 6 bases; nucleotides outside the gene matches: 8. Germline CDR1 and CDR2: KGHSH and LQKENI. The CDR3 DNA reads TGTGCCAGCTCACCACCCGGGACTACGGTAAGCGAGCAGTACTTC. Translated, it gives CASSPPGTTVSEQYF.

The rearrangement links TRBV4-1 to TRBJ1-1; no clear D. CDR3 length equals 13 residues. V was cut by 1 base and J by 5 bases, with 8 bases left in between. Germline assignment: CDR1 MGHRA and CDR2 YSYEKL. The CDR3, as DNA: TGCGCCAGCAGCCAAGGGAGTGGAACTGAAGCTTTCTTT. It encodes CASSQGSGTEAFF.

The chain has TRBV2 and TRBJ2-7, with 8 bases aligning to TRBD1. Germline V gene lookup returns CDR1 SNHLY and CDR2 FYNNEI. Unmatched junction bases numbered 20, after V lost 6 bases and J lost 10 bases. The CDR3 covers 16 residues. CDR3 DNA sequence: TGTGCCAGCAGGGGTGGACAGGGAGGAGGCGGTACCATCCAGTACTTC. It yields the protein CASRGGQGGGGTIQYF.

The CDR3 is CASSPSGSGYTGELFF. CDR3 in DNA: TGTGCCAGCAGCCCTAGCGGGAGCGGGTACACCGGGGAGCTGTTTTTT. The chain couples TRBV11-2 to TRBJ2-2; 10 bases agree with TRBD2. The CDR3 has 16 residues. The V gene's germline CDR1 is SGHAT and CDR2 FQNNGV. V gave up 5 bases and J gave up 3 bases; unmatched junction bases: 6. The whole variable domain, remainder taken from reference TRBV11-2 and TRBJ2-2, is EAGVAQSPRYKIIEKRQSVAFWCNPISGHATLYWYQQILGQGPKLLIQFQNNGVVDDSQLPKDRFSAERLKGVDSTLKIQPAKLEDSAVYLCASSPSGSGYTGELFFGEGSRLTVL.

V usage is TRBV2 and J usage is TRBJ1-4; the D gene is possibly TRBD1 (6 bases). Germline CDR1 and CDR2: SNHLY and FYNNEI. V lost 6 bases to trimming and J lost 5 bases, with 16 bases between them. This CDR3 is built from 15 residues. CDR3 nucleotide sequence: TGTGCCAGCAGAGGTTTTAGGGGGACGAATGAAAAACTGTTTTTT. Translated, it gives CASRGFRGTNEKLFF.

CDR3 DNA sequence: TGTGCCAGCAGTATAGGAGTAGGAAATGAGCAGTTCTTC. Amino acid sequence: CASSIGVGNEQFF. The rearrangement joins TRBV7-9 to TRBJ2-1; no firm D call. Germline V CDR1 and CDR2: SEHNR, FQNEAQ (reference sequence). This CDR3 spans 13 amino acids. Trimming pared 6 bases from V and 7 bases from J, leaving 13 bases between.

The rearrangement uses TRBV6-5 and TRBJ1-3; D is ambiguous. The CDR3 is 12 amino acids. Trimming took off 9 bases at V and 3 bases at J, with 9 bases between the two ends. CDR1 MNHEY and CDR2 SVGAGI come from the germline V gene. CDR3 bases: TGTGCCAGTACTTCGATTGGAAACACCATATATTTT. Protein sequence: CASTSIGNTIYF.

The rearrangement uses TRBV5-4 and TRBJ1-3, with D perhaps TRBD1 (6 bases). V was pared by 3 bases and J by 11 bases, with 12 bases between. The length of the CDR3 is 12 residues. Germline-derived CDR1 and CDR2 are SGHNT and YYREEE (reference sequence). DNA of the CDR3: TGTGCCAGCAGCTCCATACAGGGCCCCATATATTTT. Translated, it gives CASSSIQGPIYF.

V usage is TRBV27 and J usage is TRBJ2-7, with D possibly being TRBD2 (5 bases). V lost 1 base, J lost 3 bases, and 10 bases lay in between. The CDR3 is 14 amino acids. The germline V gene has CDR1 MNHEY and CDR2 SMNVEV (reference sequence). The CDR3 here is CASSLLGEGYEQYF. Here the CDR3 DNA reads TGTGCCAGCAGTTTATTAGGTGAGGGCTACGAGCAGTACTTC.

The CDR3 spells CASSLVAGTLATTDTQYF. Here the CDR3 DNA reads TGCGCCAGCAGCTTAGTAGCGGGGACACTTGCCACCACAGATACGCAGTATTTT. This chain links TRBV5-1 with TRBJ2-3; 8 positions match TRBD2. The CDR3 sequence is 18 residues long. Germline V gives CDR1 SGHRS, CDR2 YFSETQ. The trim removed 2 bases at V and 2 bases at J, leaving 13 bases unmatched.

The chain is built from TRBV4-3 and TRBJ2-3, with TRBD2 identical over 7 bases. The CDR3 extends over 16 amino acids. Germline-derived CDR1 and CDR2 are LGHNA and YSLEER. Germline trimming cut 1 base from V and 5 bases from J; bases unmatched to any gene: 9. This CDR3 is CASSQGRGGWEDTQYF. The CDR3 region has the DNA TGCGCCAGCAGCCAAGGCCGCGGGGGTTGGGAAGATACGCAGTATTTT.